This TCR beta chain was retrieved from a study of OX40 agonist ivuxolimab in advanced cancers. About the research overall: A diagnosis of hepatocellular carcinoma, melanoma, renal cell or head and neck cancer was present in dose-escalation patients. Study-wide findings and caveats: Expanded clones were, on average, more numerous in CD8+ T cells than in CD4+.

Method: immunoSEQ multiplex PCR; TCRdb's copy keeps in-frame clones and lacks some. There are about 36,000 clones in the sample; around 77% occur only once, and less than 25% lies in the top ten. Trimming at V came to 5 bases and at J to 4 bases, leaving 9 bases not matched to a gene. In germline, CDR1 is MNHEY, CDR2 SMNVEV (reference sequence). The CDR3 loop spans 15 amino acids. Concerning this clone itself: Its antigen is not identified.

Exclusion of a patient followed from autoimmune disease history or systemic immunosuppression. Sequenced material: CD4+ or CD8+ T cells sorted from blood, taken in a trial of the OX40 agonist ivuxolimab. This clonotype was obtained from an adult with an advanced solid tumor such as melanoma, head and neck, liver or kidney cancer. The rearrangement uses TRBV27 and TRBJ1-1; TRBD1 matches 8 bases. CDR3 amino acids: CASSPGQGQTTEAFF. The DNA of the CDR3 is TGTGCCAGCAGTCCCGGACAGGGCCAGACCACTGAAGCTTTCTTT.